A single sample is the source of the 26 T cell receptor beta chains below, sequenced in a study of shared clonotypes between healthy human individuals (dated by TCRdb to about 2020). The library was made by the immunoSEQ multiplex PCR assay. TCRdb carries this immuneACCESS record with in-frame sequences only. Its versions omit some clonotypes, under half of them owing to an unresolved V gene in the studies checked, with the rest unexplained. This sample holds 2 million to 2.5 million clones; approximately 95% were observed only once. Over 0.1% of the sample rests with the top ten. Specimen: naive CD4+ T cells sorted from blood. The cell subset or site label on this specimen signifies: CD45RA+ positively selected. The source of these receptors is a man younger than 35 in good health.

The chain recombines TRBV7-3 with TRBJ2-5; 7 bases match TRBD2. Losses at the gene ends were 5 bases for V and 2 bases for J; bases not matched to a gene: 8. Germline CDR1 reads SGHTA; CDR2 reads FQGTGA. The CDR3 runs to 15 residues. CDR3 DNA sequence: TGTGCCAGCAGCGTAAGGGCGGGGGATCAAGAGACCCAGTACTTC. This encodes CASSVRAGDQETQYF. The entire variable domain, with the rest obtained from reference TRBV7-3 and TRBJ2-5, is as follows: GAGVSQTPSNKVTEKGKYVELRCDPISGHTALYWYRQSLGQGPEFLIYFQGTGAADDSGLPNDRFFAVRPEGSVSTLKIQRTERGDSAVYLCASSVRAGDQETQYFGPGTRLLVL.

The chain's CDR3 is CASSLADRDFTEAFF. For the CDR3, the DNA is TGCGCCAGCAGCTTGGCTGACAGGGACTTCACTGAAGCTTTCTTT. V usage is TRBV5-1 and J usage is TRBJ1-1, with 7 bases identical to TRBD1. The CDR3 is made up of 15 amino acids. V shed 0 bases, J shed 4 bases, and the junction held 6 bases outside the gene matches. Germline assignment: CDR1 SGHRS and CDR2 YFSETQ.

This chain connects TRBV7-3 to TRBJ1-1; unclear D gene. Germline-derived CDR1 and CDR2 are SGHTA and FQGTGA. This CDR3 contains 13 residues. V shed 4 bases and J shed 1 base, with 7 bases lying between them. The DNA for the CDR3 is TGTGCCAGCAGCTCACTCGGGAACACTGAAGCTTTCTTT. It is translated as CASSSLGNTEAFF.

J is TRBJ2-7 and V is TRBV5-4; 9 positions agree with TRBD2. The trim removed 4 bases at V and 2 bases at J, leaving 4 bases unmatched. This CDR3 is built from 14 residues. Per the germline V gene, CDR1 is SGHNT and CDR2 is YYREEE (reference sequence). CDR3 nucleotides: TGTGCCAGCAGCCGAGCGGGGGGCCCCTACGAGCAGTACTTC. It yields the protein CASSRAGGPYEQYF.

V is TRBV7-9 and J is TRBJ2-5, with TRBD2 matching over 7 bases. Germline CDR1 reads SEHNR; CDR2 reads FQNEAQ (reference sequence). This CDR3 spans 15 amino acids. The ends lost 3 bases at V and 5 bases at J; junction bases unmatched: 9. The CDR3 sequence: CASSFPGGGLETQYF. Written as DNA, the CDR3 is TGTGCCAGCAGCTTTCCGGGGGGAGGATTGGAGACCCAGTACTTC.

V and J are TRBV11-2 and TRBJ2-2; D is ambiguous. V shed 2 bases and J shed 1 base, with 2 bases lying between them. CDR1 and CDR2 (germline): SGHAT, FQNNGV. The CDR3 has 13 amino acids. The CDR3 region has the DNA TGTGCCAGCAGCTTAATGAACACCGGGGAGCTGTTTTTT. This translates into CASSLMNTGELFF.

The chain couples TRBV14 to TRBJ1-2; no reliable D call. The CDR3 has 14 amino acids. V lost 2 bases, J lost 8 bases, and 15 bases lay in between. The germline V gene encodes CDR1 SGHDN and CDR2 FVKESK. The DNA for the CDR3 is TGTGCCAGCAGCCAATCACACGCTGGATGGGGCTACACCTTC. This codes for CASSQSHAGWGYTF.

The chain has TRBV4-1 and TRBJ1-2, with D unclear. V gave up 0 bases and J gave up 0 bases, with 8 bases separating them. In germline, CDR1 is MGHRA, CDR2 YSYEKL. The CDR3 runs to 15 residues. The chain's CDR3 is CASSQDQTPNYGYTF. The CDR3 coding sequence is TGCGCCAGCAGCCAAGATCAGACACCTAACTATGGCTACACCTTC.

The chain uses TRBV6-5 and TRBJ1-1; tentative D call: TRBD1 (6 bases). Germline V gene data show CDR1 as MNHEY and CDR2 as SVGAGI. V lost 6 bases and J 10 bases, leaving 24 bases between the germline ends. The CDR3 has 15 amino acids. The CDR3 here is CASRPMASSGAGAFF. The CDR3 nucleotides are TGTGCCAGCAGGCCGATGGCAAGTTCGGGGGCCGGAGCTTTCTTT.

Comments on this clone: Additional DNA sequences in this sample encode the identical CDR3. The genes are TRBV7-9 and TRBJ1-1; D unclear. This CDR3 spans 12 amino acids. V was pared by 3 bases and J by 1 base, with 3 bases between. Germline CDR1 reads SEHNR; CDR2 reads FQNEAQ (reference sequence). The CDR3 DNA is TGTGCCAGCAGCTTTCCGAACACTGAAGCTTTCTTT. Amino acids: CASSFPNTEAFF.

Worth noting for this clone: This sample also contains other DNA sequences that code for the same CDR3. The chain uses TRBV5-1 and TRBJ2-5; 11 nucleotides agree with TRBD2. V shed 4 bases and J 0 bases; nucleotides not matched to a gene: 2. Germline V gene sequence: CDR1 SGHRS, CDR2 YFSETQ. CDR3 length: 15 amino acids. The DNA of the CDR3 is TGCGCCAGCAGCCTAGCGGGGGGCAACCAAGAGACCCAGTACTTC. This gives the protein CASSLAGGNQETQYF.

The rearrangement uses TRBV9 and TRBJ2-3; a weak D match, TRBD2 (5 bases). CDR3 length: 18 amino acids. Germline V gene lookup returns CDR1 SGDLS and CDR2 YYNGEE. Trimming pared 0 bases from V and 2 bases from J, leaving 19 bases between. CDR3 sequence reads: CASSVAPSIPAATDTQYF. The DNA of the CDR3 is TGTGCCAGCAGCGTAGCTCCTAGCATTCCCGCCGCCACAGATACGCAGTATTTT.

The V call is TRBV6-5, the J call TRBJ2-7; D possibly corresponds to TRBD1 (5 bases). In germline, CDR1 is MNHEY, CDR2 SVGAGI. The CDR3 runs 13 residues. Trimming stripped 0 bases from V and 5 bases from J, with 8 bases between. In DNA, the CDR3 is TGTGCCAGCAGTTACTCCAGGGCTGACGAGCAGTACTTC. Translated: CASSYSRADEQYF.

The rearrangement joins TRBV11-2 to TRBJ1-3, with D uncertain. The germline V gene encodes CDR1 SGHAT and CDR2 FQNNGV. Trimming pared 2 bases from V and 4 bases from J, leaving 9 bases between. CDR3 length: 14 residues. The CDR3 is CASSLRSVGNTIYF. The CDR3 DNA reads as TGTGCCAGCAGCTTACGATCGGTGGGAAACACCATATATTTT.

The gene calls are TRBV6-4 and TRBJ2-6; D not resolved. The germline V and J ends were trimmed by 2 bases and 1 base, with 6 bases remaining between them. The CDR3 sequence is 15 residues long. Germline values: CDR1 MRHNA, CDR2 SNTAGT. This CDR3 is CASSDVRSGANVLTF. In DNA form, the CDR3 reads TGTGCCAGCAGTGACGTTAGGTCTGGGGCCAACGTCCTGACTTTC.

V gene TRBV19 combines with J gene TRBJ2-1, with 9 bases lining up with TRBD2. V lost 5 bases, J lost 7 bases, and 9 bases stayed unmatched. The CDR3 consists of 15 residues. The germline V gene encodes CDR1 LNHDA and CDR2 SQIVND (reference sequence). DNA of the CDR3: TGTGCCAGTAGTCGGCGCGGGAGGGCCGAGAATGAGCAGTTCTTC. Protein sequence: CASSRRGRAENEQFF.

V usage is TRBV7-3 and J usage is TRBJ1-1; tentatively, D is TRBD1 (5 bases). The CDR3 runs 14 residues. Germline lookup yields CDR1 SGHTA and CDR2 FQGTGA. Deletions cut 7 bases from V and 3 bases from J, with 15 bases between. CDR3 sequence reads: CASTPPGAYTEAFF. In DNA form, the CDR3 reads TGTGCCAGCACCCCCCCTGGGGCTTACACTGAAGCTTTCTTT.

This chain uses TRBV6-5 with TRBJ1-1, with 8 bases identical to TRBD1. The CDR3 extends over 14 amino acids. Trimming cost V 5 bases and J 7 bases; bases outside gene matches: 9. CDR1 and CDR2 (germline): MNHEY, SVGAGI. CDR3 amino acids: CASSITQGTGEAFF. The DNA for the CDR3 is TGTGCCAGCAGTATAACTCAGGGGACAGGTGAAGCTTTCTTT.

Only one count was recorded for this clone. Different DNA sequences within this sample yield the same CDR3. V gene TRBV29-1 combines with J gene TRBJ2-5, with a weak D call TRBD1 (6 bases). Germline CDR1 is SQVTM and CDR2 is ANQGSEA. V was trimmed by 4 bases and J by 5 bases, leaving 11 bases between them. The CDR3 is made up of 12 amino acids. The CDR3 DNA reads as TGCAGCGTTGGGGGGACACAGGAGACCCAGTACTTC. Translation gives CSVGGTQETQYF.

CDR3 DNA: TGTGCCAGCAGACAGGGTGGGAGGAACACTGAAGCTTTCTTT. It specifies CASRQGGRNTEAFF. The chain recombines TRBV27 with TRBJ1-1; possibly TRBD1 for D (6 bases). Looked up from germline, CDR1 is MNHEY and CDR2 is SMNVEV (reference sequence). V lost 6 bases to trimming and J lost 1 base, with 12 bases between them. The CDR3 extends over 14 amino acids.

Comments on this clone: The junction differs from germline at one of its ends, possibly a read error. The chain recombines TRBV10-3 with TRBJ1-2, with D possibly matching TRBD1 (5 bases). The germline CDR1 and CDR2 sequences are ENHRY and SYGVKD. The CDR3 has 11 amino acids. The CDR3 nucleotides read TGTGCCATCAGTGAGTGGGGCGAGGAGGCCTTC. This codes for CAISEWGEEAF.

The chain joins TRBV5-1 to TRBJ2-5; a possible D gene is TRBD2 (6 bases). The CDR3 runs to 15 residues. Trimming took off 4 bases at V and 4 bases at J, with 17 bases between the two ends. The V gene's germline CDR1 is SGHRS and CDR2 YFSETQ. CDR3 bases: TGCGCCAGCAGCCCGTTAACGGGGCGGGGAGAGACCCAGTACTTC. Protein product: CASSPLTGRGETQYF.

The DNA of the CDR3 is TGTGCCAGCAAGGGTAGTTGGAATGAGCAGTTCTTC. It specifies CASKGSWNEQFF. J is TRBJ2-1 and V is TRBV25-1; D is ambiguous. The V end lost 7 bases, the J end lost 7 bases, and 11 bases lay between the germline ends. The CDR3 runs 12 residues. Germline-derived CDR1 and CDR2 are MGHDK and SYGVNS.

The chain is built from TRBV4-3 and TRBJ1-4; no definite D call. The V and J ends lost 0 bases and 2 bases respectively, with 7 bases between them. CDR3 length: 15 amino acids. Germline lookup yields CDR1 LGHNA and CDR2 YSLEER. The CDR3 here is CASSQEVGTNEKLFF. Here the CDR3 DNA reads TGCGCCAGCAGCCAAGAGGTGGGGACTAATGAAAAACTGTTTTTT.

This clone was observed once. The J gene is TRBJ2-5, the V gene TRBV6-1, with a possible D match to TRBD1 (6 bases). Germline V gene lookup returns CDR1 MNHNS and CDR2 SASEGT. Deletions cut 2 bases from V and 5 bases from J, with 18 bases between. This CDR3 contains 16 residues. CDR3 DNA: TGTGCCAGCAGTGAAAATCAGGGGCAGCTTTTTGAGACCCAGTACTTC. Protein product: CASSENQGQLFETQYF.

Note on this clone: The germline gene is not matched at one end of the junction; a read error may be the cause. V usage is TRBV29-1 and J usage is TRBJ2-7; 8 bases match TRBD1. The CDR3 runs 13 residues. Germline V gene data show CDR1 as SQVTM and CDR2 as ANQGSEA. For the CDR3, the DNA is TGCAGCGTTCGGGCAGGGGGCTCCTGCGAGCAGTACTTC. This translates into CSVRAGGSCEQYF.